These T cell receptor beta chains were read from a single sample in a study of blood T cell repertoires in COVID-19. The table came from immunoSEQ multiplex PCR; TCRdb's copy has only in-frame clones and leaves some out. The table lists fewer than 200,000 clones, 65% to 90% of them singletons. The sequenced sample consisted of peripheral blood. The receptors shown here come from a man in his fifties or sixties with active or convalescent COVID-19. Each CDR3 is given with its conserved first and last residue. A D gene is named only where the DNA matches it firmly. Clone size, where shown, is once, few, many, or a class for clones that have expanded.

16,-,TRBJ1-2,TRBV18,-,TGTGCCAGCTCACCACAACAGGACAGTGGAATATATGGCTACACCTTC,CASSPQQDSGIYGYTF
13,-,TRBJ2-3,TRBV3-1/TRBV3-2,-,TGTGCCAGCAGCCACGGGATCACAGATACGCAGTATTTT,CASSHGITDTQYF
17,-,TRBJ2-2,TRBV11-2,-,TGTGCCAGCAGCTTAGTAGGGGCAGCGCAAAACACCGGGGAGCTGTTTTTT,CASSLVGAAQNTGELFF
15,-,TRBJ1-3,TRBV5-5,-,TGTGCCAGCAGCTTGGACTGGGGCTATGGAAACACCATATATTTT,CASSLDWGYGNTIYF
16,-,TRBJ2-2,TRBV29-1,TRBD2,TGCAGCGTTGAAGTTCGGGAGGGCTATGGCACCGGGGAGCTGTTTTTT,CSVEVREGYGTGELFF
16,-,TRBJ1-6,TRBV19,-,TGTGCCAGTAGTATTGTTGGGAGCTCCTATAATTCACCCCTCCACTTT,CASSIVGSSYNSPLHF
13,few,TRBJ2-1,TRBV7-6,-,TGTGCCAGCAGCTTACAGGTCGGTAATGAGCAGTTCTTC,CASSLQVGNEQFF
15,-,TRBJ2-3,TRBV11-3,-,TGTGCCAGCAGCTTATCAGGGGTAAACACAGATACGCAGTATTTT,CASSLSGVNTDTQYF
14,-,TRBJ2-7,TRBV5-4,-,TGTGCCAGCAGCTTGGACAGGGCGTTCTACGAGCAGTACTTC,CASSLDRAFYEQYF
16,-,TRBJ2-1,TRBV11-2,TRBD2,TGTGCCAGCAGCCCCCTTAGCGGGGGACTTTACAATGAGCAGTTCTTC,CASSPLSGGLYNEQFF
11,few,TRBJ1-1,TRBV19,-,TGTGCCAGTAGTACCACAGGGTGGACTTTCTTT,CASSTTGWTFF
16,once,TRBJ2-6,TRBV24-1,TRBD1,TGTGCCACCGCGCCGGGACAGACCTCTGGGGCCAACGTCCTGACTTTC,CATAPGQTSGANVLTF
13,-,TRBJ2-1,TRBV10-2,TRBD2,TGCGCCAGGAGTAGCGGGCCTCACAATGAGCAGTTCTTC,CARSSGPHNEQFF
15,-,TRBJ1-3,TRBV24-1,-,TGTGCCACCAGTGATCCCAGTCGATCTGGAAACACCATATATTTT,CATSDPSRSGNTIYF
14,-,TRBJ2-1,TRBV5-5,TRBD1,TGTGCCAGCAGCAGGGGGCAGACTGGGGATGAGCAGTTCTTC,CASSRGQTGDEQFF
16,-,TRBJ1-6,TRBV5-4,-,TGTGCCAGCAGCTTGGACAGCCAGGTCGTCAATTCACCCCTCCACTTT,CASSLDSQVVNSPLHF
14,-,TRBJ1-2,TRBV2,-,TGTGCCAGCAGTGACTCTGTCAGTCCCTATGGCTACACCTTC,CASSDSVSPYGYTF
13,-,TRBJ1-2,TRBV7-2,TRBD1,TGTGCCAGCAGCCCGACAGGGACAGGGGGCTACACCTTC,CASSPTGTGGYTF
15,-,TRBJ2-1,TRBV5-1,-,TGCGCCAGCAGCCCCCAGGGGTACTCCTACAATGAGCAGTTCTTC,CASSPQGYSYNEQFF